Each of the 20 T cell receptor beta chains below was sequenced from the same sample in a study of blood T cell repertoires in COVID-19. TCRdb keeps only in-frame clones here, not all; method: immunoSEQ multiplex PCR. Counted here are over 85,000 clones, over 70% occurring once; the ten biggest clones make up approximately 25%. Sequencing was done on a sample of peripheral blood. The receptors were gathered from a man aged 70-80 years with acute or convalescent COVID-19.

This clone was seen more than once but under ten times. The J gene is TRBJ2-7, the V gene TRBV21-1; TRBD1, the D gene given by the table, was not confirmed from the DNA. TRBV21-1 is designated a pseudogene. This CDR3 is 16 amino acids long. For the CDR3, the DNA is TGTGCCAGCAGCAAAGGCAGAGACAGGGGCCTCCTGGGGCAGTACTTC. Residues: CASSKGRDRGLLGQYF.

This chain joins TRBV18 and TRBJ1-6; 7 nucleotides agree with TRBD1. Germline-derived CDR1 and CDR2 are KGHSH and LQKENI. The V segment lost 0 bases and the J segment 7 bases; nucleotides outside the gene matches: 3. The CDR3 has 15 residues. The CDR3 loop is CASSPPAGGNSPLHF. The CDR3 bases are TGTGCCAGCTCACCACCGGCAGGGGGAAATTCACCCCTCCACTTT.

This clone was detected only once. The chain employs TRBV5-1 and TRBJ2-7; 10 nucleotides agree with TRBD2. V gave up 4 bases and J gave up 6 bases; unmatched junction bases: 13. CDR3 length: 16 amino acids. Per the germline V gene, CDR1 is SGHRS and CDR2 is YFSETQ. For the CDR3, the DNA is TGCGCCAGCAGCCCCCTTCTAGCGGGAGTAGTTCGCGAGCAGTACTTC. It translates to CASSPLLAGVVREQYF.

This clone showed up just a few times. One end of the junction fails to match germline, which may point to a read error. The chain employs TRBV4-2 and TRBJ2-7, with TRBD2 matching 11 bases. The germline gives CDR1 LGHNA, CDR2 YNFKEQ. This CDR3 has 14 amino acids. In DNA form, the CDR3 reads TGTGCCAGCAGCCAAGTCCCCGGACTAGCGGGTCTGGGCTTC. Protein sequence: CASSQVPGLAGLGF.

The genes are TRBV5-1 and TRBJ2-7, with 8 nucleotides matching TRBD2. Germline loops: CDR1 SGHRS, CDR2 YFSETQ. J lost 5 bases, V lost 3 bases, and 4 bases had no gene match. The CDR3 has 13 amino acids. The CDR3: CASSSGGQNEQYF. The CDR3 DNA reads as TGCGCCAGCAGCTCGGGGGGGCAGAACGAGCAGTACTTC.

This CDR3 reads CASSFPGGPSDTQYF. DNA for the CDR3: TGTGCCAGCAGCTTCCCCGGAGGGCCCTCAGATACGCAGTATTTT. The chain uses TRBV11-3 and TRBJ2-3; tentative D call: TRBD2 (6 bases). V was cut by 3 bases and J by 4 bases, with 14 bases left in between. Germline-derived CDR1 and CDR2 are SGHNT and YENEEA. The CDR3 length is 15 residues. The variable domain in full, with the rest retrieved from reference TRBV11-3 and TRBJ2-3, is EAGVVQSPRYKIIEKKQPVAFWCNPISGHNTLYWYLQNLGQGPELLIRYENEEAVDDSQLPKDRFSAERLKGVDSTLKIQPAELGDSAVYLCASSFPGGPSDTQYFGPGTRLTVL.

Here the CDR3 reads CASSQGQGMNTEAFF. The CDR3 nucleotides read TGCGCCAGCAGCCAAGGGCAGGGGATGAACACTGAAGCTTTCTTT. This rearrangement joins TRBV4-1 to TRBJ1-1; possible D gene TRBD1, 6 bases. The germline CDR1 and CDR2 sequences are MGHRA and YSYEKL. V was cut by 1 base and J by 0 bases, with 9 bases left in between. The CDR3 spans 15 residues.

V usage is TRBV19 and J usage is TRBJ1-4; 8 bases align to TRBD1. Germline trimming cut 5 bases from V and 3 bases from J; bases unmatched to any gene: 2. Germline loops: CDR1 LNHDA, CDR2 SQIVND (reference sequence). The CDR3 is 14 residues long. The CDR3 protein is CASSLTGANEKLFF. Here the CDR3 DNA reads TGTGCCAGTAGTTTGACAGGGGCTAATGAAAAACTGTTTTTT.

This clone was picked up one time. The V and J genes are TRBV21-1 and TRBJ1-3; the D segment call TRBD1 is taken from the table without a DNA check. TRBV21-1 counts as a pseudogene. This CDR3 has 18 residues. CDR3: CASSKGVRNLTEGNTIYF. The CDR3, as DNA: TGTGCCAGCAGCAAAGGGGTTCGCAACCTGACAGAAGGAAACACCATATATTTT.

CDR3 protein: CSVEGGQGKRDEQYF. The CDR3 DNA is TGCAGCGTTGAAGGGGGGCAGGGAAAGAGAGACGAGCAGTACTTC. V gene TRBV29-1 combines with J gene TRBJ2-7; a weak D match, TRBD1 (6 bases). The CDR3 covers 15 residues. V lost 1 base, J lost 5 bases, and 18 bases lay in between. In germline, CDR1 is SQVTM, CDR2 ANQGSEA.

The V and J genes are TRBV10-3 and TRBJ2-1; 10 bases fit TRBD2. The germline V gene encodes CDR1 ENHRY and CDR2 SYGVKD. After removal of 5 bases from V and 9 bases from J, the junction contained 1 base not matched to a gene. The CDR3 consists of 12 residues. As DNA, the CDR3 is TGTGCCATCAGTAGCGGGAGGGTTGAGCAGTTCTTC. Its protein product is CAISSGRVEQFF.

In this sample, this clone turned up a few times. The CDR3 coding sequence is TGCGCCAGCAGCCGGGACAGGTCCTACAATGAGCAGTTCTTC. It yields the protein CASSRDRSYNEQFF. The chain has TRBV5-1 and TRBJ2-1; 8 nucleotides match TRBD1. The CDR3 contains 14 residues. The germline gives CDR1 SGHRS, CDR2 YFSETQ. V gave up 4 bases and J gave up 1 base; unmatched junction bases: 1. The whole variable domain, filled in from reference TRBV5-1 and TRBJ2-1, reads KAGVTQTPRYLIKTRGQQVTLSCSPISGHRSVSWYQQTPGQGLQFLFEYFSETQRNKGNFPGRFSGRQFSNSRSEMNVSTLELGDSALYLCASSRDRSYNEQFFGPGTRLTVL.

This chain joins TRBV3-1 (or the pseudogene TRBV3-2) and TRBJ2-3; 14 bases agree with TRBD2. J was trimmed by 4 bases and V by 3 bases; bases with no gene match: 12. Germline CDR1 LGHDT, CDR2 YNNKEL (reference sequence). The CDR3 length is 19 residues. In DNA form, the CDR3 reads TGTGCCAGCAGCCAGGATAGGGACCCGGGACTAGCGGGAGCAGATACGCAGTATTTT. This codes for CASSQDRDPGLAGADTQYF.

V usage is TRBV19 and J usage is TRBJ2-3; 9 nucleotides match TRBD1. The J segment lost 2 bases and the V segment lost 6 bases, leaving 3 bases of the junction unmatched. CDR1 is LNHDA, CDR2 SQIVND, per germline (reference sequence). This CDR3 has 14 residues. For the CDR3, the DNA is TGTGCCAGTAGCCGACAGGGGGACACAGATACGCAGTATTTT. It is translated as CASSRQGDTDTQYF. Filled out from reference TRBV19 and TRBJ2-3, the complete variable domain reads DGGITQSPKYLFRKEGQNVTLSCEQNLNHDAMYWYRQDPGQGLRLIYYSQIVNDFQKGDIAEGYSVSREKKESFPLTVTSAQKNPTAFYLCASSRQGDTDTQYFGPGTRLTVL.

This clone was picked up a small number of times. The chain couples TRBV12-3 or TRBV12-4 to TRBJ1-6; TRBD1 agrees at 9 bases. The ends lost 5 bases at V and 12 bases at J; junction bases unmatched: 2. This CDR3 spans 12 amino acids. The chain's CDR3 is CASSTGGLPLHF. CDR3 nucleotide sequence: TGTGCCAGCAGTACAGGGGGCTTACCCCTCCACTTT.

The rearrangement joins TRBV7-2 to TRBJ1-1; no clear D gene. Germline V lookup: CDR1 SGHTA, CDR2 FQGNSA. Trimming stripped 5 bases from V and 0 bases from J, with 13 bases between. CDR3 length: 15 residues. The CDR3 sequence is CASSGRRSMNTEAFF. The CDR3 nucleotides are TGTGCCAGCAGCGGCCGGAGGTCGATGAACACTGAAGCTTTCTTT.

This rearrangement joins TRBV6-5 to TRBJ2-7; TRBD2 matches 12 bases. The J segment lost 5 bases and the V segment lost 2 bases, leaving 7 bases of the junction unmatched. This CDR3 has 16 residues. The germline V gene encodes CDR1 MNHEY and CDR2 SVGAGI. In DNA form, the CDR3 reads TGTGCCAGCAGTTACCATATGACTAGCGGGAGCCACGAGCAGTACTTC. Translation gives CASSYHMTSGSHEQYF.

The V call is TRBV30, the J call TRBJ1-5; D might be TRBD1 (5 bases). The length of the CDR3 is 14 residues. Trimming shortened V by 3 bases and J by 5 bases, and 14 bases separated the two germline ends. Per the germline V gene, CDR1 is GTSNPN and CDR2 is SVGIG (reference sequence). CDR3 in DNA: TGTGCCTGGAGCCTGGGGCCGGCGGATCAGCCCCAGCATTTT. Translation: CAWSLGPADQPQHF.

V and J are TRBV5-5 and TRBJ1-1; D possibly corresponds to TRBD1 (5 bases). V was shortened by 2 bases and J by 8 bases, with 10 bases between the two germline ends. This CDR3 has 12 amino acids. Germline V gene sequence: CDR1 SGHKS, CDR2 YYEKEE (reference sequence). The CDR3 DNA is TGTGCCAGCAGCTTTACAGGAGCCGAAGCTTTCTTT. Translation gives CASSFTGAEAFF. Supplemented by reference TRBV5-5 and TRBJ1-1, the full variable domain reads DAGVTQSPTHLIKTRGQQVTLRCSPISGHKSVSWYQQVLGQGPQFIFQYYEKEERGRGNFPDRFSARQFPNYSSELNVNALLLGDSALYLCASSFTGAEAFFGQGTRLTVV.

Details on this clone: A read error may account for a junction end that differs from germline. The rearrangement links TRBV7-7 to TRBJ2-2, with 7 bases fitting TRBD1. This CDR3 is built from 14 residues. The germline V gene has CDR1 SSHAT and CDR2 FNYEAQ (reference sequence). The chain's CDR3 is CASTGATNTGELFF. As DNA, the CDR3 is TGTGCTAGCACAGGGGCTACGAACACCGGGGAGCTGTTTTTT.